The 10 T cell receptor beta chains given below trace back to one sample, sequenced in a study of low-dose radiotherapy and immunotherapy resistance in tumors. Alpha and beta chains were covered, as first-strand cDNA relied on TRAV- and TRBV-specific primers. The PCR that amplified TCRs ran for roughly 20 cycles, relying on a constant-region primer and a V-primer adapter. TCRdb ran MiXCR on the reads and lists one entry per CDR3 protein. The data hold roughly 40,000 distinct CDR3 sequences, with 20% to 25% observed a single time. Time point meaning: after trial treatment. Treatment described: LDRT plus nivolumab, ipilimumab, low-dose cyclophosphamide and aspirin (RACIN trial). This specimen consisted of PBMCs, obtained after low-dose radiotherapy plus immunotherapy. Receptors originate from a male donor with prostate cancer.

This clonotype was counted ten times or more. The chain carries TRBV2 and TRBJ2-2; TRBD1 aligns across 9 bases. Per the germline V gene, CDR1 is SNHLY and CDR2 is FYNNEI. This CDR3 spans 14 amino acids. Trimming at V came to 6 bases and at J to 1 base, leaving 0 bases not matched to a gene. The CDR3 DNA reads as TGTGCCAGCAGGGACAGGGGGAACACCGGGGAGCTGTTTTTT. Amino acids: CASRDRGNTGELFF. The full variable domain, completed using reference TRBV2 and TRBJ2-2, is EPEVTQTPSHQVTQMGQEVILRCVPISNHLYFYWYRQILGQKVEFLVSFYNNEISEKSEIFDDQFSVERPDGSNFTLKIRSTKLEDSAMYFCASRDRGNTGELFFGEGSRLTVL.

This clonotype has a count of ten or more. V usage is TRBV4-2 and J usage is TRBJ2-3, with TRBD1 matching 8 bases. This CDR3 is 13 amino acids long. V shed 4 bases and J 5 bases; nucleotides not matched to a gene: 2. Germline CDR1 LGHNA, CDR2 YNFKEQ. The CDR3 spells CASSRDRGDTQYF. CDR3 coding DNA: TGTGCCAGCAGCCGAGACAGGGGAGATACGCAGTATTTT.

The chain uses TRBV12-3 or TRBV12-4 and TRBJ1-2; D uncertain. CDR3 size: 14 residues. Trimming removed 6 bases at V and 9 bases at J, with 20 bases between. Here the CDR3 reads CASSPTSYMLSYTF. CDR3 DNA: TGTGCCAGCAGCCCGACTTCCTACATGTTAAGCTACACCTTC.

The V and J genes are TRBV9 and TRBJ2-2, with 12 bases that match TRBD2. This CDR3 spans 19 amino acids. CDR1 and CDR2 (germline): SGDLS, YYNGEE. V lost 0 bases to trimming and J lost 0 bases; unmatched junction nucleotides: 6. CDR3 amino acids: CASSVAPSGGGPNTGELFF. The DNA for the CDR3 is TGTGCCAGCAGCGTAGCTCCTAGCGGGGGGGGACCGAACACCGGGGAGCTGTTTTTT.

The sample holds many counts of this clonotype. The DNA for the CDR3 is TGTGCCAGTAGTTCCCAGCGGGGGGGGTACAATGAGCAGTTCTTC. It yields the protein CASSSQRGGYNEQFF. The chain links TRBV19 to TRBJ2-1; 10 bases match TRBD2. V lost 5 bases to trimming and J lost 4 bases; unmatched junction nucleotides: 5. Germline loops: CDR1 LNHDA, CDR2 SQIVND (reference sequence). This CDR3 comprises 15 residues.

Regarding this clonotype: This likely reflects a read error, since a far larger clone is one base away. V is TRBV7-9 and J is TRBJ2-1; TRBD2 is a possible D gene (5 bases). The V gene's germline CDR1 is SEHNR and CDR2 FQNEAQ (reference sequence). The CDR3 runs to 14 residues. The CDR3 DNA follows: TGTGCCAGCAACGCGGGCTCCTCCTACAAGGAGCAGTTCTTC. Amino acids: CASNAGSSYKEQFF.

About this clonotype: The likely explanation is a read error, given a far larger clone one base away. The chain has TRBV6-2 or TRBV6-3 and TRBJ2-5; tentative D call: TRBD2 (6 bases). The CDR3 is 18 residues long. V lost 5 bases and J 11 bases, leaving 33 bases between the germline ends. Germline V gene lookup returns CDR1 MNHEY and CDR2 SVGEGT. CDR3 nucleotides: TGTGCCAGCAGTGAAGCCCCCCTAGCGTCGATCTCCTACAATGAGCAGTACTTC. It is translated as CASSEAPLASISYNEQYF.

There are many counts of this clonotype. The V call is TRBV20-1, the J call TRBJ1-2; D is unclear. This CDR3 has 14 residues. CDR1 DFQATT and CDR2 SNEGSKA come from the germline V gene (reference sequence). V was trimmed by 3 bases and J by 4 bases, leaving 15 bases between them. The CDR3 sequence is CSASTRATGYGYTF. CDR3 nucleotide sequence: TGCAGTGCTAGTACTCGGGCGACGGGCTATGGCTACACCTTC.

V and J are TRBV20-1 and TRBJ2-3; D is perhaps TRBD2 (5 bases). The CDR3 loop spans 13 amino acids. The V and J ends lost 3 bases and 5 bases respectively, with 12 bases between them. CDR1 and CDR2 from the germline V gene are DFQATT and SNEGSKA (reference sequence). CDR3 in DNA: TGCAGTGCTAGTGGGCAACGGGGAGATACGCAGTATTTT. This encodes CSASGQRGDTQYF.

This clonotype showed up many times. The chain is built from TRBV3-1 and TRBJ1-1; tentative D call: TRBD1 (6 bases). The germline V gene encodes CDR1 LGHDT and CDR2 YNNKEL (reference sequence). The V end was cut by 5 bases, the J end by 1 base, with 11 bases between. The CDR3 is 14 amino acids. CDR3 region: CASSRGEANTEAFF. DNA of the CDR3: TGTGCCAGCAGCAGGGGGGAGGCGAACACTGAAGCTTTCTTT.